The 13 T cell receptor beta chains below all came from one sample that was sequenced in a study of CD8+ T cells in alopecia areata. Extracted RNA was reverse transcribed into cDNA, the sequencing template. The protocol was immunoSEQ multiplex PCR, while the TCRdb copy is restricted to in-frame clones and leaves out a portion. The data hold 180,000 or so clones, with approximately 50% observed a single time. Stated treatment: oral pan-JAK inhibitor, 5-10 mg twice daily. This sample comprised CD8+ T cells sorted from blood, obtained at approximately week 52, from a patient treated with tofacitinib. The source is a human donor with alopecia areata.

The CDR3 loop is CASSLSRGSTYEQYF. Written as DNA, the CDR3 is TGTGCCAGCAGTTTATCAAGGGGTAGTACCTACGAGCAGTACTTC. The chain links TRBV27 to TRBJ2-7; tentatively, D is TRBD1 (5 bases). The V gene's germline CDR1 is MNHEY and CDR2 SMNVEV (reference sequence). Trimming pared 0 bases from V and 2 bases from J, leaving 11 bases between. The CDR3 length is 15 residues.

V is TRBV30 and J is TRBJ1-1; possibly TRBD1 for D (5 bases). CDR3 size: 12 residues. The germline V gene has CDR1 GTSNPN and CDR2 SVGIG (reference sequence). V lost 1 base and J lost 7, with 10 bases in between. CDR3 sequence: CAWSEWDLEAFF. The CDR3 coding sequence is TGTGCCTGGAGTGAATGGGACCTTGAAGCTTTCTTT. Full variable domain (remainder filled in from reference TRBV30 and TRBJ1-1): SQTIHQWPATLVQPVGSPLSLECTVEGTSNPNLYWYRQAAGRGLQLLFYSVGIGQISSEVPQNLSASRPQDRQFILSSKKLLLSDSGFYLCAWSEWDLEAFFGQGTRLTVV.

The rearrangement links TRBV25-1 to TRBJ1-1, with D unclear. V was shortened by 0 bases and J by 1 base, with 3 bases between the two germline ends. The length of the CDR3 is 13 residues. CDR1 and CDR2 from the germline V gene are MGHDK and SYGVNS. In DNA form, the CDR3 reads TGTGCCAGCAGTGAATACGGGAACACTGAAGCTTTCTTT. This encodes CASSEYGNTEAFF.

The chain carries TRBV29-1 and TRBJ1-4; D not resolved. Germline loops: CDR1 SQVTM, CDR2 ANQGSEA. The CDR3 loop spans 11 amino acids. Trimming pared 3 bases from V and 11 bases from J, leaving 10 bases between. The CDR3 DNA follows: TGCAGCGTTGATGAGGGAAGCAAACTGTTTTTT. This encodes CSVDEGSKLFF.

V and J are TRBV9 and TRBJ1-1; 7 positions agree with TRBD1. V lost 4 bases and J lost 3; bases outside the gene matches: 6. This CDR3 contains 14 residues. Germline V gene sequence: CDR1 SGDLS, CDR2 YYNGEE. Here the CDR3 reads CASSLGTDDTEAFF. CDR3 nucleotide sequence: TGTGCCAGCAGCCTCGGGACAGACGACACTGAAGCTTTCTTT.

The V call is TRBV6-6, the J call TRBJ1-1, with D unresolved. V was cut by 4 bases and J by 1 base, with 7 bases left in between. The CDR3 consists of 13 residues. The germline gives CDR1 MNHNY, CDR2 SVGAGI (reference sequence). The CDR3 sequence: CASSSAGNTEAFF. As DNA, the CDR3 is TGTGCCAGCAGTTCGGCGGGGAACACTGAAGCTTTCTTT.

This clone has just a few counts. The J gene is TRBJ2-1, the V gene TRBV7-9; the D gene is possibly TRBD1 (6 bases). The CDR3 covers 17 residues. The germline CDR1 and CDR2 sequences are SEHNR and FQNEAQ (reference sequence). The germline V and J ends were trimmed by 2 bases and 8 bases, with 22 bases remaining between them. This chain's CDR3 is CASSLPIRQGFGDEQFF. The CDR3 nucleotides are TGTGCCAGCAGCTTACCAATCAGGCAGGGGTTCGGTGATGAGCAGTTCTTC.

This clone was detected a few times. The chain recombines TRBV7-9 with TRBJ1-6; tentatively, D is TRBD1 (6 bases). V was cut by 3 bases and J by 10 bases, with 13 bases left in between. From germline, CDR1 is SEHNR and CDR2 FQNEAQ (reference sequence). CDR3 length: 14 amino acids. CDR3 sequence: CASSFQGILSPLHF. In nucleotides, the CDR3 is TGTGCCAGCAGCTTCCAGGGGATATTGTCACCCCTCCACTTT.

In this sample, this clone turned up a few times. CDR3 sequence reads: CASSYSTSGGAREQFF. In DNA form, the CDR3 reads TGCGCCAGCAGCTACTCCACTAGCGGGGGGGCGCGGGAGCAGTTCTTC. This chain connects TRBV5-1 to TRBJ2-1, with 13 bases that match TRBD2. Germline V lookup: CDR1 SGHRS, CDR2 YFSETQ. The junction had 10 bases not matched to a gene; V was cut back by 3 bases and J by 10 bases. The CDR3 runs 16 residues. The full variable domain, rest sourced from reference TRBV5-1 and TRBJ2-1, is KAGVTQTPRYLIKTRGQQVTLSCSPISGHRSVSWYQQTPGQGLQFLFEYFSETQRNKGNFPGRFSGRQFSNSRSEMNVSTLELGDSALYLCASSYSTSGGAREQFFGPGTRLTVL.

This clone was counted only a few times. The V gene is TRBV2, the J gene TRBJ2-2, with a weak D call TRBD1 (5 bases). CDR3 size: 14 residues. Germline V gene lookup returns CDR1 SNHLY and CDR2 FYNNEI. With 9 bases removed from V and 1 base from J, the gap between germline ends came to 12 bases. CDR3 in amino acids: CARDRLKNTGELFF. The CDR3 DNA reads as TGTGCCAGAGACAGATTAAAGAACACCGGGGAGCTGTTTTTT.

In its sample, this clone was seen a few times. The CDR3 loop reads CASRGQYNSPLHF. The CDR3 DNA follows: TGCGCCAGCCGGGGACAGTATAATTCACCCCTCCACTTT. The chain has TRBV10-2 and TRBJ1-6; 7 nucleotides line up with TRBD1. The CDR3 is made up of 13 amino acids. V gave up 8 bases and J gave up 4 bases; unmatched junction bases: 2. Germline CDR1 reads WSHSY; CDR2 reads SAAADI.

Regarding this clone: The likely explanation is a read error, given a far larger clone one base away. Other DNA sequences within the sample encode an identical CDR3. The rearrangement links TRBV5-4 to TRBJ1-2; D not resolved. CDR3 length equals 15 residues. V shed 4 bases and J shed 4 bases, with 17 bases lying between them. CDR1 SGHNT and CDR2 YYREEE come from the germline V gene (reference sequence). CDR3 region: CASSQDRASGYGYTF. CDR3 sequence (DNA): TGTGCCAGCAGCCAAGATAGGGCCAGCGGCTATGGCTACACCTTC.

The genes are TRBV30 and TRBJ1-1; D gene ambiguous. Germline loops: CDR1 GTSNPN, CDR2 SVGIG (reference sequence). Trimming removed 0 bases from V and 1 base from J, with 6 bases in between. CDR3 length: 13 amino acids. The DNA for the CDR3 is TGTGCCTGGAGTGTAGGCAGGAACACTGAAGCTTTCTTT. This encodes CAWSVGRNTEAFF.